This TCR beta chain was documented in a study of cytomegalovirus exposure and HLA in healthy donors. Study-wide points: The analysis excluded some indistinguishable V segments, including TRBV6-2 and TRBV6-3.

As to this clone: Antigen unknown.

Germline CDR1 reads SGHTA; CDR2 reads FQGNSA. This CDR3 contains 16 residues. V shed 5 bases and J shed 0 bases, with 11 bases lying between them. A multiplex PCR was run with 60 Vbeta primers and 13 Jbeta primers. The repertoire was sequenced with immunoSEQ multiplex PCR; TCRdb's copy has only in-frame clones and lacks some. The sample gives 170,000 or so clones, 81% of which show up once; roughly 2% is in the top ten. This sequence originates from a woman aged 25 to 45 in good health and CMV-seronegative. The chain has TRBV7-2 and TRBJ2-6, with D maybe TRBD1 (6 bases). The sequenced sample consisted of PBMCs. In DNA form, the CDR3 reads TGTGCCAGCAGCCTACAGGGTAACTCTGGGGCCAACGTCCTGACTTTC. As protein: CASSLQGNSGANVLTF. Combining the CDR3 with reference TRBV7-2 and TRBJ2-6 gives the whole variable domain GAGVSQSPSNKVTEKGKDVELRCDPISGHTALYWYRQSLGQGLEFLIYFQGNSAPDKSGLPSDRFSAERTGGSVSTLTIQRTQQEDSAVYLCASSLQGNSGANVLTFGAGSRLTVL.